The rows below give T cell receptor beta chains drawn from one sample of a study of a mutant IDH1 vaccine in newly diagnosed glioma. Their recognized antigens are unknown. The data were produced by immunoSEQ multiplex PCR, yet TCRdb's version contains in-frame clones alone and is incomplete. The top ten hold about 1.4% of the sample, which has approximately 50,000 clones, 80% to 90% seen once. Here the sequenced sample was PBMCs, taken from a glioma patient whose treatment included an IDH1 peptide vaccine. The source of these receptors is a man aged 35-49 years with glioma. The CDR3 runs from the conserved cysteine through the conserved F or W. D genes are given only for firm matches. Part of the rows lack a size; the others show once, few, many or a class for expanded clones.

d_call	clone_size	v_call	j_call	cdr3_aa	cdr3_nt
-	-	TRBV27	TRBJ2-1	CASSPTEGLFLGEQFF	TGTGCCAGCAGCCCAACCGAGGGACTCTTTCTGGGTGAGCAGTTCTTC
-	-	TRBV9	TRBJ2-7	CASSIDGPSYEQYF	TGTGCCAGCAGCATAGATGGGCCCTCCTACGAGCAGTACTTC
TRBD2	once	TRBV7-3	TRBJ2-5	CASSQTHGGLAQQVTQYF	TGTGCCAGCAGCCAAACTCATGGTGGACTAGCGCAGCAGGTGACCCAGTACTTC
-	-	TRBV2	TRBJ2-1	CASSPRDDQFF	TGTGCCAGCAGTCCGCGGGACGACCAGTTCTTC
-	-	TRBV5-6	TRBJ2-3	CASSWEARGLTDTQYF	TGTGCCAGCAGCTGGGAGGCTAGAGGGTTGACAGATACGCAGTATTTT
TRBD2	-	TRBV5-1	TRBJ2-3	CASSMRGGPGADTQYF	TGCGCCAGCAGCATGCGGGGGGGTCCTGGGGCAGATACGCAGTATTTT
TRBD1	once	TRBV5-1	TRBJ1-2	CASSFRATGGKGYTF	TGCGCCAGCAGCTTCAGAGCGACAGGGGGCAAAGGCTACACCTTC
-	-	TRBV7-2	TRBJ1-2	CASSLVSTAANYGYTF	TGTGCCAGCAGCTTAGTCTCGACAGCCGCTAACTATGGCTACACCTTC
TRBD1	once	TRBV28	TRBJ1-2	CASNVRDRGLSGYTF	TGTGCCAGCAATGTCCGGGACAGGGGATTGTCTGGCTACACCTTC
-	-	TRBV5-6	TRBJ1-5	CASSYGGPYSNQPQHF	TGTGCCAGCAGCTATGGGGGCCCTTATAGCAATCAGCCCCAGCATTTT
-	-	TRBV6-5	TRBJ2-2	CASSPQNLGELFF	TGTGCCAGCAGTCCTCAAAATCTCGGGGAGCTGTTTTTT
-	few	TRBV7-6	TRBJ1-3	CASSLAGVGNTIYF	TGTGCCAGCAGCTTAGCAGGGGTTGGAAACACCATATATTTT
TRBD2	-	TRBV7-2	TRBJ2-1	CASSLSLPSGEQFF	TGTGCCAGCAGCTTAAGCCTTCCTAGCGGGGAGCAGTTCTTC
TRBD1	-	TRBV18	TRBJ2-5	CASSPGQKETQYF	TGTGCCAGCTCACCGGGACAGAAGGAGACCCAGTACTTC
-	-	TRBV5-1	TRBJ1-1	CASSYLGKGNTEAFF	TGCGCCAGCAGCTACTTAGGGAAGGGGAACACTGAAGCTTTCTTT
-	-	TRBV4-1	TRBJ2-2	CASRVSSTGELFF	TGCGCCAGCCGGGTGTCATCCACCGGGGAGCTGTTTTTT
-	-	TRBV7-6	TRBJ2-7	CASSPGPRSSYEQYF	TGTGCCAGCAGCCCGGGACCGAGGAGCTCCTACGAGCAGTACTTC
-	-	TRBV5-1	TRBJ2-5	CASSSSGTNSWSQYF	TGCGCCAGCAGCTCCTCCGGGACAAATTCATGGTCCCAGTACTTC
TRBD2	few	TRBV5-6	TRBJ2-1	CASTWGLRGAYNEQFF	TGTGCCAGCACCTGGGGGTTACGGGGGGCCTACAATGAGCAGTTCTTC
-	-	TRBV5-6	TRBJ1-4	CASSLSQGTNEKLFF	TGTGCCAGCAGCTTGTCGCAGGGAACTAATGAAAAACTGTTTTTT
TRBD2	-	TRBV5-1	TRBJ2-7	CASSRGLAGNPTYEQYF	TGCGCCAGCAGCAGGGGACTAGCGGGGAACCCAACCTACGAGCAGTACTTC
-	-	TRBV12-1	TRBJ1-2	CASSFPTPEGYTF	TGTGCCAGCAGCTTTCCCACACCTGAGGGCTACACCTTC
-	-	TRBV7-9	TRBJ1-5	CASSLESSNQPQHF	TGTGCCAGCAGCTTAGAGAGTAGCAATCAGCCCCAGCATTTT
-	-	TRBV7-9	TRBJ2-7	CASSPNPGEKQYF	TGTGCCAGCAGCCCGAACCCGGGGGAGAAGCAGTACTTC
-	-	TRBV5-4	TRBJ2-2	CASSPRGGGSNTGELFF	TGTGCCAGCAGCCCCAGGGGAGGCGGTTCGAACACCGGGGAGCTGTTTTTT
-	-	TRBV6-6	TRBJ1-1	CASSYLSANTEAFF	TGTGCCAGCAGTTACTTATCCGCGAACACTGAAGCTTTCTTT
-	-	TRBV7-9	TRBJ2-7	CASSLDNRAYEQYF	TGTGCCAGCAGCTTAGATAACAGGGCCTACGAGCAGTACTTC
TRBD2	-	TRBV7-2	TRBJ2-4	CASSPRTSGLAKNIQYF	TGTGCCAGCAGCCCCCGGACTAGCGGGTTAGCCAAAAACATTCAGTACTTC
TRBD2	-	TRBV14	TRBJ2-7	CASSQVGGRDYEQYF	TGTGCCAGCAGCCAAGTCGGCGGGAGGGACTACGAGCAGTACTTC
-	once	TRBV6-5	TRBJ1-5	CASRAITGNSQPQHF	TGTGCCAGCAGAGCAATTACAGGGAACAGTCAGCCCCAGCATTTT
-	-	TRBV6-5	TRBJ2-5	CASSYVDGAQTQYF	TGTGCCAGCAGTTACGTCGACGGGGCCCAGACCCAGTACTTC
-	-	TRBV25-1	TRBJ1-6	CASSESGLGSSPLHF	TGTGCCAGCAGTGAATCGGGACTAGGCAGTTCACCCCTCCACTTT
-	-	TRBV27	TRBJ1-4	CASSLSIANEKLFF	TGTGCCAGCAGTTTATCGATAGCTAATGAAAAACTGTTTTTT
-	-	TRBV5-6	TRBJ2-7	CASSLRRVSYEQYF	TGTGCCAGCAGCTTGAGGCGGGTATCCTACGAGCAGTACTTC
TRBD2	-	TRBV27	TRBJ2-7	CASTPGGGEQYF	TGTGCCAGCACCCCGGGAGGGGGCGAGCAGTACTTC
-	once	TRBV2	TRBJ2-1	CASRDSLSSYNEQFF	TGTGCCAGCAGGGACAGCCTCAGCTCCTACAATGAGCAGTTCTTC
-	-	TRBV7-9	TRBJ2-7	CASSTTYEQYF	TGTGCCAGCAGCACGACCTACGAGCAGTACTTC
-	-	TRBV27	TRBJ2-3	CASRGWSRDTQYF	TGTGCCAGCCGGGGCTGGTCGCGGGATACGCAGTATTTT
-	-	TRBV6-1	TRBJ1-1	CASLGRGSNTEAFF	TGTGCCAGCCTGGGACGCGGCTCGAACACTGAAGCTTTCTTT
TRBD2	-	TRBV6-5	TRBJ2-7	CASYGTMDYEQYF	TGTGCCAGCTACGGGACTATGGACTACGAGCAGTACTTC
TRBD2	-	TRBV7-8	TRBJ2-1	CASSLGLAGDVYNEQFF	TGTGCCAGCAGCTTAGGACTAGCGGGAGATGTATACAATGAGCAGTTCTTC
TRBD1	-	TRBV19	TRBJ2-6	CASSRQGQGSGANVLTF	TGTGCCAGTAGTCGACAGGGCCAAGGCTCTGGGGCCAACGTCCTGACTTTC
TRBD2	-	TRBV18	TRBJ2-1	CASSPHPPSGPNEQFF	TGTGCCAGCTCACCGCACCCCCCTAGCGGGCCTAATGAGCAGTTCTTC
TRBD1	-	TRBV7-3	TRBJ2-2	CASSPSDRETGELFF	TGTGCCAGCAGCCCCTCGGACAGGGAGACCGGGGAGCTGTTTTTT
TRBD2	once	TRBV29-1	TRBJ2-7	CSVYGLAAEQYF	TGCAGCGTCTACGGACTAGCGGCCGAGCAGTACTTC
-	-	TRBV6-5	TRBJ2-3	CASKLGRADTQYF	TGTGCCAGCAAACTGGGGCGGGCAGATACGCAGTATTTT
TRBD2	-	TRBV7-9	TRBJ2-7	CASSPGTSGGILEQYF	TGTGCCAGCAGCCCGGGGACTAGCGGGGGAATCCTCGAGCAGTACTTC
-	-	TRBV20-1	TRBJ1-2	CSAKTGYGYTF	TGCAGTGCTAAAACAGGGTATGGCTACACCTTC
-	-	TRBV4-3	TRBJ2-5	CASSQYLTETQYF	TGCGCCAGCAGCCAATACCTCACGGAGACCCAGTACTTC
-	-	TRBV7-2	TRBJ2-1	CASSQNGQAFDEQFF	TGTGCCAGCAGCCAGAATGGGCAAGCTTTCGATGAGCAGTTCTTC
-	-	TRBV7-3	TRBJ1-1	CASSLGDRLNTEAFF	TGTGCCAGCAGCTTAGGTGATAGATTGAACACTGAAGCTTTCTTT
-	-	TRBV29-1	TRBJ2-1	CSVAQDSINEQFF	TGCAGCGTGGCCCAGGACAGTATCAATGAGCAGTTCTTC
TRBD2	-	TRBV5-1	TRBJ2-1	CASSAGTSRHNEQFF	TGCGCCAGCAGCGCTGGGACTAGCCGGCACAATGAGCAGTTCTTC
-	-	TRBV19	TRBJ2-1	CASSIESSINEQFF	TGTGCCAGTAGTATAGAGTCTAGCATAAATGAGCAGTTCTTC
-	-	TRBV27	TRBJ1-2	CASSFQDGGYTF	TGTGCCAGCAGTTTCCAGGACGGTGGCTACACCTTC
-	-	TRBV15	TRBJ2-3	CATARRQPEGDTQYF	TGTGCCACGGCCAGGCGCCAACCCGAGGGCGATACGCAGTATTTT
-	-	TRBV18	TRBJ1-3	CASSPSRTFGGNTIYF	TGTGCCAGCTCACCGAGCCGAACCTTCGGAGGAAACACCATATATTTT
-	-	TRBV4-1	TRBJ1-1	CASNYPGQNTEAFF	TGCGCCAGCAACTATCCTGGACAGAACACTGAAGCTTTCTTT
-	-	TRBV6-1	TRBJ2-1	CASSGGQGRGYNEQFF	TGTGCCAGCAGTGGGGGGCAGGGAAGGGGGTACAATGAGCAGTTCTTC